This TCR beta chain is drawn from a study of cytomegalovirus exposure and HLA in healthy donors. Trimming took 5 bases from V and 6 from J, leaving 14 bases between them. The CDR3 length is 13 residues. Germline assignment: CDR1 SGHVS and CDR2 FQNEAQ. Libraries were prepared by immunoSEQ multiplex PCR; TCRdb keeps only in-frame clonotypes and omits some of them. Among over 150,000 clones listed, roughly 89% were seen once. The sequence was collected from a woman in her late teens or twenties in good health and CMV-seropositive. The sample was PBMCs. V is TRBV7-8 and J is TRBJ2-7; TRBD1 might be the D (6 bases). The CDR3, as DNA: TGTGCCAGCAGCCTCGGACAGCCGAGCGAGCAGTACTTC. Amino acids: CASSLGQPSEQYF.